The clone carrying this T cell receptor beta chain was seen a handful of times. No antigen is known for it. The data were taken from a study of identical twins. General study results and limits: Instead of following the same donors, the conclusions were based on cross-sectional statistical analysis.

TCRdb fed the 5' RACE reads into MiXCR, producing one record per CDR3 protein. The sample has a few hundred thousand distinct CDR3 sequences, just under 10% seen once. The CDR3 runs to 11 residues. V lost 10 bases, J lost 6 bases, and 12 bases lay in between. CDR1 is MDHEN and CDR2 is SYDVKM in the germline V gene. These sequences were also reported in another study, on yellow fever vaccine responses in identical twins.

This chain joins TRBV28 and TRBJ1-1; possibly TRBD1 for D (5 bases). This TCR was recovered from a woman between 18 and 29 years old in good health. Sequenced material: PBMCs. The CDR3 sequence: CAIKGYAEAFF. CDR3 bases: TGTGCCATCAAGGGGTACGCTGAAGCTTTCTTT. The whole variable domain, remainder taken from reference TRBV28 and TRBJ1-1, is DVKVTQSSRYLVKRTGEKVFLECVQDMDHENMFWYRQDPGLGLRLIYFSYDVKMKEKGDIPEGYSVSREKKERFSLILESASTNQTSMYLCAIKGYAEAFFGQGTRLTVV.